This TCR beta chain comes out of a study of T cells in Graves' hyperthyroidism and ophthalmopathy. Study findings and constraints: Most clonotypes expanded in the thyroid (above 0.001) were also present in blood. The model predicted ophthalmopathy a median around 6.5 months before onset.

From RNA transcripts, TCR beta CDR3 regions were amplified. An initial round of RT-PCR targeting the TCR CDR3 relied on the HTBI primer set. TCRdb reprocessed the multiplex PCR reads with MiXCR, giving one entry per CDR3 protein. The data contain a few hundred thousand distinct CDR3 sequences, roughly 14% of them singletons. Uncontrolled infection, other autoimmune disease, pregnancy or lactation barred patients from enrollment. This sample holds PBMCs from less than 11 ml fresh peripheral blood. The CDR3 loop spans 13 amino acids. With 6 bases removed from V and 5 bases from J, the gap between germline ends came to 11 bases. In germline, CDR1 is MDHEN, CDR2 SYDVKM. This clonotype was observed a handful of times. As yet, its antigen is unknown.

The chain couples TRBV28 to TRBJ1-5; D remains ambiguous. Sequenced: blood. This clonotype was obtained from a woman aged 25-40 years with Graves' hyperthyroidism. CDR3 region: CASRGKKDQPQHF. For the CDR3, the DNA is TGTGCCAGCAGAGGGAAGAAGGATCAGCCCCAGCATTTT.